The 32 T cell receptor beta chains below all came from one sample that was sequenced in a study of cytomegalovirus exposure and HLA in healthy donors. Amplification used 60 Vbeta primers and 13 Jbeta primers. Clones were sequenced by immunoSEQ multiplex PCR, and TCRdb holds only the in-frame ones, with some missing. Of 60,000 to 75,000 clones in the sample, roughly 66% were seen once. The specimen was PBMCs. Source of these receptors: a woman between 45 and 65 years old in good health and CMV-seronegative.

The CDR3: CASNLLGGAQQYF. The CDR3 DNA reads TGTGCCAGCAACTTACTAGGGGGCGCACAGCAGTACTTC. The rearrangement joins TRBV28 to TRBJ2-7, with 7 bases that match TRBD1. Germline V gives CDR1 MDHEN, CDR2 SYDVKM. V dropped 7 bases and J dropped 8; count of bases not matched to a gene: 11. This CDR3 spans 13 amino acids. Using reference TRBV28 and TRBJ2-7 for the parts outside the CDR3, the full variable domain is DVKVTQSSRYLVKRTGEKVFLECVQDMDHENMFWYRQDPGLGLRLIYFSYDVKMKEKGDIPEGYSVSREKKERFSLILESASTNQTSMYLCASNLLGGAQQYFGPGTRLTVT.

There are a few counts of this clone. This sequence joins TRBV5-1 and TRBJ1-2; TRBD1 is a possible D gene (5 bases). CDR1 SGHRS and CDR2 YFSETQ come from the germline V gene. The CDR3 consists of 13 residues. V was trimmed by 2 bases and J by 5 bases, leaving 10 bases between them. The CDR3 is CASSFGGDYGYTF. The CDR3 coding sequence is TGCGCCAGCAGCTTTGGAGGGGATTATGGCTACACCTTC.

The chain couples TRBV2 to TRBJ1-2, with 9 bases matching TRBD1. Germline CDR1 and CDR2: SNHLY and FYNNEI. Unmatched junction bases numbered 9, after V lost 6 bases and J lost 4 bases. There are 15 residues in the CDR3. CDR3 bases: TGTGCCAGCAGGGAGGCCCGGGACAGGGTCTATGGCTACACCTTC. Its translation is CASREARDRVYGYTF.

The V gene is TRBV14, the J gene TRBJ2-1; the match to TRBD2 covers 7 bases. CDR1 SGHDN and CDR2 FVKESK come from the germline V gene. The CDR3 is 15 residues long. J gave up 3 bases and V 5 bases, and 7 bases lay outside the gene matches. CDR3: CASSTRTRYYNEQFF. The CDR3 nucleotides read TGTGCCAGCAGCACCCGGACTAGATACTACAATGAGCAGTTCTTC. Looking up the rest from reference TRBV14 and TRBJ2-1 gives the full variable domain: EAGVTQFPSHSVIEKGQTVTLRCDPISGHDNLYWYRRVMGKEIKFLLHFVKESKQDESGMPNNRFLAERTGGTYSTLKVQPAELEDSGVYFCASSTRTRYYNEQFFGPGTRLTVL.

V usage is TRBV28 and J usage is TRBJ1-2; the D gene is possibly TRBD1 (5 bases). Germline assignment: CDR1 MDHEN and CDR2 SYDVKM. CDR3 size: 13 residues. The V and J ends lost 7 bases and 5 bases respectively, with 14 bases between them. The CDR3 reads CASTPVEGYGYTF. The CDR3 nucleotides are TGTGCCAGCACCCCGGTGGAGGGGTATGGCTACACCTTC.

The CDR3 protein is CASSPPYGNQPQHF. DNA for the CDR3: TGTGCCAGCAGCCCTCCGTATGGCAATCAGCCCCAGCATTTT. The chain carries TRBV4-2 and TRBJ1-5; D not certain. Germline CDR1 reads LGHNA; CDR2 reads YNFKEQ. Trimming removed 4 bases from V and 2 bases from J, with 9 bases in between. The CDR3 contains 14 residues.

V usage is TRBV7-3 and J usage is TRBJ2-1; the match to TRBD2 covers 10 bases. V shed 5 bases, J shed 2 bases, and the junction held 6 bases outside the gene matches. The germline CDR1 and CDR2 sequences are SGHTA and FQGTGA. This CDR3 has 16 residues. CDR3 sequence: CASSPQLAGAYNEQFF. The CDR3 region has the DNA TGTGCCAGCAGCCCCCAGCTAGCGGGGGCCTACAATGAGCAGTTCTTC.

In this sample, this clone turned up once. The chain has TRBV4-2 and TRBJ1-2; D unresolved. CDR3 length equals 15 residues. Germline assignment: CDR1 LGHNA and CDR2 YNFKEQ. With 2 bases removed from V and 5 bases from J, the gap between germline ends came to 15 bases. CDR3: CASSQTRVVPYGYTF. CDR3 DNA: TGTGCCAGCAGCCAAACCCGTGTAGTTCCTTATGGCTACACCTTC.

This chain uses TRBV30 with TRBJ2-2, with D possibly TRBD2 on 5 matching bases. The V end was cut by 4 bases, the J end by 6 bases, with 9 bases between. The CDR3 covers 12 residues. Germline-derived CDR1 and CDR2 are GTSNPN and SVGIG (reference sequence). The DNA for the CDR3 is TGTGCCTGGATCCGGGGTTCCGGGGAGCTGTTTTTT. This codes for CAWIRGSGELFF.

CDR3 in amino acids: CAVASQETQYF. Here the CDR3 DNA reads TGTGCCGTTGCGTCCCAAGAGACCCAGTACTTC. This chain links TRBV15 with TRBJ2-5; D is uncertain. Trimming took 11 bases from V and 1 from J, leaving 8 bases between them. The CDR3 has 11 amino acids. Germline V lookup: CDR1 LNHNV, CDR2 YYDKDF (reference sequence).

This chain joins TRBV27 and TRBJ2-3; D might be TRBD2 (5 bases). V shed 2 bases and J shed 0 bases, with 18 bases lying between them. There are 18 residues in the CDR3. Germline CDR1 reads MNHEY; CDR2 reads SMNVEV (reference sequence). The DNA for the CDR3 is TGTGCCAGCAGTTTAGTAGGAGGACGACCCTCTAGCACAGATACGCAGTATTTT. Protein product: CASSLVGGRPSSTDTQYF.

The chain links TRBV7-6 to TRBJ2-5; TRBD2 matches at 9 bases. Germline loops: CDR1 SGHVS, CDR2 FNYEAQ. The CDR3 spans 15 residues. The J segment lost 2 bases and the V segment lost 4 bases, leaving 5 bases of the junction unmatched. The CDR3 nucleotides read TGTGCCAGCAGCTCCCGCGGGAGGGGGCAAGAGACCCAGTACTTC. Encoded protein: CASSSRGRGQETQYF.

This clone was counted a few times. The V call is TRBV29-1, the J call TRBJ2-1; maybe TRBD2 (6 bases). The germline gives CDR1 SQVTM, CDR2 ANQGSEA. The V and J ends lost 6 bases and 3 bases respectively, with 15 bases between them. The CDR3 extends over 14 amino acids. The CDR3 DNA reads as TGCAGCGTGGATAAAGGGACTCACTACAATGAGCAGTTCTTC. This encodes CSVDKGTHYNEQFF.

The rearrangement uses TRBV29-1 and TRBJ1-1; possibly TRBD1 for D (5 bases). CDR1 is SQVTM and CDR2 is ANQGSEA in the germline V gene. The V end was cut by 3 bases, the J end by 3 bases, with 11 bases between. The CDR3 runs 13 residues. The CDR3 DNA sequence: TGCAGCGTTGATCGGCAGGGCTACACTGAAGCTTTCTTT. It specifies CSVDRQGYTEAFF.

This chain uses TRBV7-3 with TRBJ1-2, with D tentatively TRBD1 (6 bases). From germline, CDR1 is SGHTA and CDR2 FQGTGA. V was shortened by 5 bases and J by 4 bases, with 11 bases between the two germline ends. The CDR3 extends over 13 amino acids. The CDR3 here is CASSPGGLYGYTF. The DNA of the CDR3 is TGTGCCAGCAGCCCGGGGGGCCTCTATGGCTACACCTTC.

This clone was counted between two and nine times. The V and J genes are TRBV7-6 and TRBJ1-3, with D unclear. In germline, CDR1 is SGHVS, CDR2 FNYEAQ. V lost 1 base and J lost 2, with 12 bases in between. CDR3 size: 16 residues. The CDR3 DNA is TGTGCCAGCAGCTTAGGTCAACAGCTTACTGGAAACACCATATATTTT. It yields the protein CASSLGQQLTGNTIYF.

The chain joins TRBV5-1 to TRBJ1-1, with D hard to call. The CDR3 consists of 14 residues. Germline assignment: CDR1 SGHRS and CDR2 YFSETQ. V was cut by 4 bases and J by 1 base, with 11 bases left in between. The CDR3: CASSPEGRNTEAFF. In nucleotides, the CDR3 is TGCGCCAGCAGCCCCGAGGGTAGGAACACTGAAGCTTTCTTT.

The chain recombines TRBV19 with TRBJ2-1; 8 bases align to TRBD1. Per the germline V gene, CDR1 is LNHDA and CDR2 is SQIVND (reference sequence). Trimming cost V 6 bases and J 6 bases; bases outside gene matches: 13. The CDR3 sequence is 16 residues long. CDR3 sequence reads: CASRGMAGGAINEQFF. CDR3 sequence (DNA): TGTGCCAGTAGGGGGATGGCAGGGGGCGCTATCAATGAGCAGTTCTTC. The full variable domain, rest sourced from reference TRBV19 and TRBJ2-1, is DGGITQSPKYLFRKEGQNVTLSCEQNLNHDAMYWYRQDPGQGLRLIYYSQIVNDFQKGDIAEGYSVSREKKESFPLTVTSAQKNPTAFYLCASRGMAGGAINEQFFGPGTRLTVL.

The chain couples TRBV7-2 to TRBJ2-5; D gene ambiguous. Trimming removed 5 bases from V and 0 bases from J, with 7 bases in between. This CDR3 has 13 amino acids. Per the germline V gene, CDR1 is SGHTA and CDR2 is FQGNSA. As DNA, the CDR3 is TGTGCCAGCAGCCGACATCACCAAGAGACCCAGTACTTC. Amino acids: CASSRHHQETQYF.

The chain has TRBV6-1 and TRBJ1-1; D uncertain. The CDR3 extends over 13 amino acids. Germline assignment: CDR1 MNHNS and CDR2 SASEGT. V shed 8 bases and J shed 4 bases, with 14 bases lying between them. The DNA of the CDR3 is TGTGCCAGCTTAGCTCGAGAGATCACTGAAGCTTTCTTT. This sequence encodes CASLAREITEAFF.

The chain has TRBV7-3 and TRBJ2-1, with TRBD2 identical over 7 bases. The CDR3 spans 15 residues. V was pared by 5 bases and J by 0 bases, with 4 bases of the junction left unmatched. CDR1 and CDR2 (germline): SGHTA, FQGTGA. CDR3 sequence: CASSPTSASYNEQFF. CDR3 bases: TGTGCCAGCAGCCCCACTAGCGCCTCCTACAATGAGCAGTTCTTC. Together with reference TRBV7-3 and TRBJ2-1, the CDR3 gives the full variable domain: GAGVSQTPSNKVTEKGKYVELRCDPISGHTALYWYRQSLGQGPEFLIYFQGTGAADDSGLPNDRFFAVRPEGSVSTLKIQRTERGDSAVYLCASSPTSASYNEQFFGPGTRLTVL.

The chain couples TRBV2 to TRBJ1-1, with D possibly matching TRBD1 (6 bases). CDR1 SNHLY and CDR2 FYNNEI come from the germline V gene. The CDR3 consists of 15 residues. With 2 bases removed from V and 0 bases from J, the gap between germline ends came to 10 bases. The CDR3 is CASSEQGFMNTEAFF. DNA for the CDR3: TGTGCCAGCAGTGAACAGGGGTTTATGAACACTGAAGCTTTCTTT.

The chain employs TRBV4-3 and TRBJ2-3; tentatively, D is TRBD1 (6 bases). Germline CDR1 and CDR2: LGHNA and YSLEER. Trimming stripped 0 bases from V and 2 bases from J, with 12 bases between. This CDR3 is built from 16 residues. This chain's CDR3 is CASSQDPRGNTDTQYF. In nucleotides, the CDR3 is TGCGCCAGCAGCCAAGACCCCAGGGGAAACACAGATACGCAGTATTTT.

This rearrangement joins TRBV14 to TRBJ1-2, with TRBD1 as a possible D gene (6 bases). The CDR3 is made up of 13 amino acids. Per the germline V gene, CDR1 is SGHDN and CDR2 is FVKESK. Trimming cost V 3 bases and J 6 bases, with 11 bases left between them. The CDR3 spells CASSQAGVHGYTF. Written as DNA, the CDR3 is TGTGCCAGCAGCCAGGCAGGGGTTCATGGCTACACCTTC. Using reference TRBV14 and TRBJ1-2 for the parts outside the CDR3, the full variable domain is EAGVTQFPSHSVIEKGQTVTLRCDPISGHDNLYWYRRVMGKEIKFLLHFVKESKQDESGMPNNRFLAERTGGTYSTLKVQPAELEDSGVYFCASSQAGVHGYTFGSGTRLTVV.

J is TRBJ2-7 and V is TRBV10-3; 10 bases match TRBD1. In germline, CDR1 is ENHRY, CDR2 SYGVKD. This CDR3 has 16 amino acids. J lost 0 bases, V lost 10 bases, and 12 bases had no gene match. CDR3 sequence reads: CATLGQGMEDSYEQYF. The DNA of the CDR3 is TGTGCCACTTTGGGACAGGGGATGGAGGACTCCTACGAGCAGTACTTC.

The chain couples TRBV7-3 to TRBJ2-3; D call uncertain. Trimming pared 4 bases from V and 3 bases from J, leaving 5 bases between. Germline V gene lookup returns CDR1 SGHTA and CDR2 FQGTGA. The CDR3 consists of 12 residues. CDR3 DNA: TGTGCCAGCAGCTCGTTGACAGATACGCAGTATTTT. Protein sequence: CASSSLTDTQYF.

The chain combines TRBV5-4 with TRBJ1-1; 12 bases agree with TRBD1. This CDR3 region has 17 residues. With 3 bases clipped from V and 3 bases from J, the junction kept 9 bases outside the gene matches. Germline V gives CDR1 SGHNT, CDR2 YYREEE (reference sequence). CDR3 sequence (DNA): TGTGCCAGCAGCTCCGGGACAGGGGGCGAGGTTGACACTGAAGCTTTCTTT. Translating it yields CASSSGTGGEVDTEAFF.

This clone has just a few counts. The chain recombines TRBV5-6 with TRBJ1-1; 11 bases map to TRBD1. The ends lost 7 bases at V and 3 bases at J; junction bases unmatched: 8. Germline CDR1 reads SGHDT; CDR2 reads YYEEEE. The CDR3 has 15 residues. The CDR3 region is CASLGTGGRDTEAFF. The CDR3 region has the DNA TGTGCCAGCTTAGGGACAGGGGGTAGGGACACTGAAGCTTTCTTT. The full variable domain, its missing parts supplied by reference TRBV5-6 and TRBJ1-1, is DAGVTQSPTHLIKTRGQQVTLRCSPKSGHDTVSWYQQALGQGPQFIFQYYEEEERQRGNFPDRFSGHQFPNYSSELNVNALLLGDSALYLCASLGTGGRDTEAFFGQGTRLTVV.

The chain employs TRBV4-2 and TRBJ1-2; no clear D gene. The germline V and J ends were trimmed by 0 bases and 4 bases, with 21 bases remaining between them. CDR1 LGHNA and CDR2 YNFKEQ come from the germline V gene. This CDR3 comprises 18 residues. CDR3 DNA: TGTGCCAGCAGCCAAGAACCAATAGTCACGGAGCCGGGCTATGGCTACACCTTC. Protein sequence: CASSQEPIVTEPGYGYTF.

The chain employs TRBV2 and TRBJ1-2, with 7 bases aligning to TRBD1. Germline lookup yields CDR1 SNHLY and CDR2 FYNNEI. V dropped 1 base and J dropped 13; count of bases not matched to a gene: 9. CDR3 length: 13 amino acids. CDR3 region: CASSEEGQEGRTF. As DNA, the CDR3 is TGTGCCAGCAGTGAAGAAGGACAGGAAGGGCGCACCTTC. Using reference TRBV2 and TRBJ1-2 for the parts outside the CDR3, the full variable domain is EPEVTQTPSHQVTQMGQEVILRCVPISNHLYFYWYRQILGQKVEFLVSFYNNEISEKSEIFDDQFSVERPDGSNFTLKIRSTKLEDSAMYFCASSEEGQEGRTFGSGTRLTVV.

The chain has TRBV11-2 and TRBJ2-5; 13 positions match TRBD2. The germline V gene encodes CDR1 SGHAT and CDR2 FQNNGV. The CDR3 consists of 16 residues. J lost 5 bases, V lost 1 base, and 4 bases had no gene match. The CDR3, as DNA: TGTGCCAGCAGCTTAGGGGGACTAGCGGGATGGGAGACCCAGTACTTC. Its protein product is CASSLGGLAGWETQYF.

V usage is TRBV5-6 and J usage is TRBJ1-1, with a tentative D call TRBD1 (6 bases). Germline V gene lookup returns CDR1 SGHDT and CDR2 YYEEEE. V lost 0 bases, J lost 1 base, and 16 bases lay in between. CDR3 length equals 17 residues. The CDR3 protein is CASSLVRWETGNTEAFF. Here the CDR3 DNA reads TGTGCCAGCAGCTTGGTACGTTGGGAGACAGGGAACACTGAAGCTTTCTTT.